This TCR beta chain derives from a study of cytomegalovirus exposure and HLA in healthy donors (dated by TCRdb to 2015 to 2018). Background on the whole study: In an earlier analysis of roughly 500 of the donors, about 260 Gb of sequence data and about 110 million unique TCR beta sequences from approximately 180 million T cells were reported. About 300 gigabases of sequencing data and around 88 million unique TCR sequences made up an early release that covered roughly 670 HLA-typed donors. Of the 300 to 500 genotyped donors, more than 75% were placed in the genetic ancestry cluster associated with self-reported Caucasian donors. The study aimed to test whether signatures of past pathogen exposure could be identified by cataloging public T cell receptors. Using immunosequencing, the study profiled T cell repertoires from 500 to 800 subjects and related those repertoires to cytomegalovirus serostatus. Besides the first cohort of roughly 660 subjects, a separate validation cohort made up of 90 to 150 different subjects was used. The study combined high-throughput TCR immunosequencing, statistical association of individual TCRs with disease status, and machine learning to predict cytomegalovirus infection status. A later analysis re-analyzed previously published TCR beta repertoires from 600 to 850 donors and added high-resolution HLA genotyping to study TCR occurrence patterns. Rather than drawing on any new phenotypic data, the later analysis identified candidate immune exposures from TCR beta sequences and the way those sequences occurred across donors. To decide whether each TCR beta V gene segment behaved as functional or pseudogenic, an earlier analysis of some 540 of the donors relied on high-throughput TCR beta sequencing. Donor age, sex, ethnicity and CMV serostatus were collected together with the repertoire data. Genome-wide SNP genotypes for about three fifths of the roughly 670 donors were used in a later genetic analysis, which treated that subset as a discovery cohort. All discovery cohort repertoires had been generated on a single sequencing platform. Class I and class II HLA loci were covered by the typing at four-digit resolution. Typing coverage varied by locus: about 620-630 donors for A, B, C, DRB1 and DQB1; roughly 560 for DQA1; over 600 for DPA1; about 450 for DPB1. Roughly five DR-DQ haplotypes were handled as single units for association and clustering, since linkage in the cohort was strong. Across some 400 genotyped donors of the cohort, an average of 235,054 unique TCR beta nucleotide sequences per donor were sequenced, and around 19% of those sequences were non-productive.

This clone was detected once. The antigen this receptor binds is unknown. No base qualities exist here, and no much larger clone lies one base off it. What the study reported, not specific to this receptor: Sequencing depth was assumed to be roughly uniform across donors in the presence/absence analyses, though that assumption may not hold. A total of about 180 TCR beta chains were listed by the study as associated with cytomegalovirus. The classifier was reported to diagnose cytomegalovirus status with high specificity and sensitivity in both the original cohort and the validation cohort. Across donors, most TCR sequences were observed very rarely, whereas some public TCRs were present in many individuals. Linkage disequilibrium might explain the correlated functional status among segregating V segments, but an unknown experimental factor could not be excluded. In vitro tests confirmed that a few of the cytomegalovirus-associated TCR beta chains recognize cytomegalovirus antigens. The only immune exposure information available for the cohort was CMV serostatus. According to a later genetic analysis, donors in an Asian-associated ancestry cluster had fewer N-insertions in productive TCRs than the roughly 660-donor mean. A further reported finding was that TCR beta sequences accurately predicted the HLA-A and HLA-B alleles for most subjects in the first cohort. Several of the top co-occurrence clusters appeared to be linked to parvovirus B19, influenza, CMV and Epstein-Barr virus, according to a later analysis. An association between a missense DCLRE1C variant and V-gene and J-gene trimming of TCR beta chains was found in a later genetic analysis and replicated in an independent cohort. Strong co-occurrence of HLA alleles, especially DR and DQ, made assigning TCR associations to individual alleles difficult. The earlier analysis of 587 of the donors excluded around 17 rarely observed V segments, including chromosome 9 orphons, because counts were too low. An earlier analysis of approximately 500 of the donors showed that most TCR beta V segments appeared in productive rearrangements either about 87% or about 30% of the time, which broadly matched IMGT annotations. In a later analysis, most CMV-associated TCR beta chains were found to appear HLA-restricted, with HLA associations seemingly driven largely by CMV exposure. The authors suggested that the approach could potentially be extended to other disease states and immunological phenotypes. In a later analysis, HLA-associated TCR beta chains were found to be more clonally expanded and to have lower generation probabilities than equally common non-associated chains. In a later analysis, the rate of TCR association differed among HLA loci, with DRB1 alleles having the most associated TCRs and HLA-C alleles having the fewest. Because HLA typing was missing for some donors at each locus, association tests included only the typed subset. A group of highly shared sequence variants was considered likely to be a technical artifact of the sequencing pipeline. At a false discovery rate of 0.05, a later analysis linked fewer than 20,000 TCR beta sequences to specific HLA alleles. Only TCR beta chains were sequenced in this cohort, and the absence of alpha or paired-chain data limited detectable features.

The cohort comprised 710 or so healthy bone marrow donors. At the time of sampling, every cohort member was nominally healthy, though immune exposures that went unrecorded were likely present. The donor was CMV seronegative and was included in the group of a few hundred seronegative cohort members. A peripheral blood sample was collected from each donor, and TCR beta sequencing was performed on peripheral blood mononuclear cells. Genomic DNA extraction from the blood cell samples was performed with the Qiagen DNeasy Blood Extraction Kit. Library method: the immunoSEQ multiplex PCR assay. For the multiplex PCR, a mixture combining 60 forward primers for TCR Vbeta segments and 13 reverse primers for TCR Jbeta segments was used. The CDR3 region of rearranged TCR beta genes was amplified from genomic DNA with a multiplex PCR assay. The amplified TCR beta libraries were sequenced on the Illumina HiSeq System as 87-base-pair reads. The authors' pipeline ran thus. Across the 500 to 700 repertoires, a later analysis counted some 81 million unique TCR beta chains, 9.5 million to 13 million of which were shared by at least two donors. A nearest-neighbor algorithm error-corrected the raw reads and collapsed the reads into unique sequences, merging closely related sequences to remove PCR and sequencing errors. To assign V, D and J gene segments, CDR3 sequences were aligned to IMGT reference sequences. For a sequence to be retained, a match of at least six nucleotides was required to both a V gene segment and a J gene segment. A rearrangement counted as productive if the CDR3 had no stop codons and remained in frame with V and J, and every other rearrangement counted as non-productive. Following IMGT convention, CDR3 was defined as the stretch from the second conserved V-encoded cysteine to the conserved J-encoded phenylalanine. In an earlier analysis of roughly 610 of the donors, sequences lacking an unambiguous match to a single V gene segment were excluded. In an earlier analysis of approximately 590 of the donors, V segments were called functional above 56.7% productive rearrangements and were called segregating when the between-donor standard deviation exceeded 5%. To diagnose cytomegalovirus status from the catalog of TCR beta chain sequences, a statistical classification framework was built. In a later analysis, V and J genes were assigned by comparing TCR nucleotide sequences against IMGT/GENE-DB human TR gene sequences. The TCRdist pipeline was used in a later analysis to assign CDR3 sequences and most-parsimonious VDJ recombination scenarios. A later analysis defined each TCR beta chain by its CDR3 amino acid sequence plus V-gene family, and excluded reads lacking a unique V-gene family. In a later analysis, 450 to 600 highly shared, low-generation-probability nucleotide sequences were removed to address suspected cross-contamination and a sequencing artifact. For each public chain, a later analysis derived a clonal expansion index from normalized ranks of inferred template counts within each repertoire. Generation probabilities in a later analysis came from a VDJ recombination model fitted to out-of-frame rearrangements, and those results were checked against IGoR. In a later analysis, TCR-TCR, TCR-HLA and TCR-CMV co-occurrence was scored with hypergeometric tests, and a repertoire-size bias correction was applied to TCR pairs. In a later analysis, false discovery rates were estimated by permuting HLA or CMV assignments 20 times. In a later analysis, co-occurring TCRs were grouped using DBSCAN, with TCRdist sequence similarity added in when clustering inside HLA-allele-positive subsets. Co-occurrence clustering excluded repertoires with fewer than 30,000 or more than 120,000 public chains, plus five with anomalous nucleotide sharing. In TCRdb, the immuneACCESS table is reduced to in-frame sequences with V and J assigned. These tables do not hold every clone; where another copy was compared, an unresolved V gene accounts for under half, and the others remain unexplained. V, J and clone size derive from that table, while D and trimming were established from the DNA sequence. This sample lists about 77,000 clones; roughly 76% were detected once. Roughly 7.1% of the sample lies in the top ten.

Sequencing was carried out using PBMCs. This receptor was taken from a woman aged 40-49 years in good health and CMV-seronegative.

The DNA sequence is TGTGCCAGCAGCTTGGCCCCTAGCACTGGGGCCAACGTCCTGACTTTC. Its amino acids are CASSLAPSTGANVLTF. The chain is made from TRBV5-6 and TRBJ2-6; a tentative D call is TRBD2 (5 bases match). From the cysteine through the phenylalanine, the CDR3 covers 16 amino acids. Only the CDR3 part of the read is kept: 48 bases, read in frame from the first base. CDR1 and CDR2 are drawn from the germline V gene: SGHDT, YYEEEE. Trimming costs V 0 bases and J 2 bases, and their ends lie 9 bases apart.